This paragraph reports one T cell receptor (beta chain). Its target is unknown. Time point noted: pre-treatment baseline. Sampling occurred pretreatment (T0) and at week 3 (W3), after cycle one of checkpoint blockade. Disease control meant complete response, partial response or stable disease at 12 weeks. V shed 0 bases and J shed 7 bases, with 12 bases lying between them. The V gene's germline CDR1 is GTSNPN and CDR2 SVGIG (reference sequence). This CDR3 is 13 amino acids long. This record belongs to a study of blood T cell dynamics during melanoma immunotherapy. The data were produced by immunoSEQ multiplex PCR, yet TCRdb's version contains in-frame clones alone and is incomplete. The data contain 8,500 to 14,000 clones, around four fifths of them singletons. Study observations and caveats: It remained unknown if the driving T cell clones were melanoma-specific.

The source was blood, collected from a patient treated with checkpoint blockade. The sequence was collected from a human donor with melanoma. The chain couples TRBV30 to TRBJ1-2; TRBD1 might be the D (5 bases). CDR3 bases: TGTGCCTGGAGTGTAAGGGGAGGTCGTGGCTACACCTTC. It encodes CAWSVRGGRGYTF.